A selection of T cell receptor beta chains follows, all from one sample in a study of T-cell memory formation after mild COVID-19. In TCRdb, the 5' RACE reads were re-called with MiXCR into one record per CDR3 protein. This table holds more than 85,000 distinct CDR3 sequences, 11% found once. Specimen: PBMCs or a T cell subset sorted from them (not recorded which). The receptors stem from a man younger than 35 who had mild COVID-19 (a few samples of this study predate the infection). Cell type and time point are not known. The CDR3 runs from the conserved cysteine through the conserved F or W. A D gene is named only where the DNA matches it firmly. Clone size appears in some rows only: once, few, many, or a class for an expanded clone.

CASVVSWDRTSSGNTIYF | TGTGCCAGCGTTGTGAGCTGGGACAGGACTTCCTCTGGAAACACCATATATTTT | TRBD1 | TRBV7-2 | many | TRBJ1-3
CASSWAGESYEQYF | TGTGCCAGCAGCTGGGCGGGGGAGTCCTACGAGCAGTACTTC | TRBD2 | TRBV7-2 | many | TRBJ2-7
CASRLAGVPNTGELFF | TGTGCCAGCCGACTAGCGGGGGTGCCTAACACCGGGGAGCTGTTTTTT | TRBD2 | TRBV27 | . | TRBJ2-2
CATLGGNEQFF | TGTGCCACCCTCGGGGGTAATGAGCAGTTCTTC | . | TRBV10-3 | . | TRBJ2-1
CAWIGSDTQYF | TGTGCCTGGATTGGGTCAGATACGCAGTATTTT | . | TRBV30 | few | TRBJ2-3
CASSLWHPDRGSFSGANVLTF | TGTGCCAGCAGCTTATGGCATCCTGACAGGGGGTCCTTCTCTGGGGCCAACGTCCTGACTTTC | TRBD1 | TRBV7-6 | few | TRBJ2-6
CASGRGNTEAFF | TGTGCCAGTGGACGAGGGAACACTGAAGCTTTCTTT | . | TRBV12-3/TRBV12-4 | many | TRBJ1-1
CASSYWGPVGDF | TGTGCCAGCAGTTACTGGGGTCCCGTCGGAGACTTC | . | TRBV6-2/TRBV6-3 | few | TRBJ2-7
CASSPLTSGRYNEQFF | TGTGCCAGCAGTCCCCTGACTAGCGGGCGATACAATGAGCAGTTCTTC | TRBD2 | TRBV6-2/TRBV6-3 | many | TRBJ2-1
CASSAANHSPLHF | TGTGCCAGCAGCGCCGCAAACCATTCACCCCTCCACTTT | . | TRBV7-9 | few | TRBJ1-6
CALSRGWNEQFF | TGTGCCCTTTCACGGGGTTGGAATGAGCAGTTCTTC | . | TRBV12-3/TRBV12-4 | few | TRBJ2-1
CASSQGNEKLFF | TGCGCCAGCAGCCAAGGGAATGAAAAACTGTTTTTT | . | TRBV4-1 | few | TRBJ1-4
CASSLHMQGNTGELFF | TGTGCCAGCAGCTTACATATGCAGGGGAACACCGGGGAGCTGTTTTTT | . | TRBV7-9 | . | TRBJ2-2
CASSSRLGTSGGGTDTQYF | TGTGCCAGCAGCTCCCGCCTTGGGACTAGCGGGGGAGGCACAGATACGCAGTATTTT | TRBD2 | TRBV7-6 | . | TRBJ2-3
CASSVGGTGELFF | TGTGCCAGCAGCGTAGGCGGCACCGGGGAGCTGTTTTTT | . | TRBV9 | many | TRBJ2-2
CASSTLGHQFF | TGTGCCAGCAGTACCCTGGGACATCAGTTCTTC | . | TRBV6-5 | few | TRBJ2-1
CASSRAFDRGSDEQYF | TGCGCCAGCAGCCGGGCCTTCGACAGGGGTAGCGACGAGCAGTACTTC | TRBD1 | TRBV4-1 | . | TRBJ2-7
CASSVDGTGPVDGELFF | TGTGCCAGCAGCGTAGACGGGACAGGGCCGGTCGACGGGGAGCTGTTTTTT | TRBD1 | TRBV9 | few | TRBJ2-2
CSARDRVKGDTQYF | TGCAGTGCCCGGGACAGGGTGAAGGGAGATACGCAGTATTTT | TRBD1 | TRBV20-1 | many | TRBJ2-3
CASSQTSGGAYTGELFF | TGTGCCAGCAGCCAAACTAGCGGGGGGGCCTACACCGGGGAGCTGTTTTTT | TRBD2 | TRBV6-2/TRBV6-3 | few | TRBJ2-2
CASSSTGGPTEAFF | TGTGCCAGCAGCTCGACAGGGGGTCCGACTGAAGCTTTCTTT | TRBD1 | TRBV7-6 | many | TRBJ1-1